The clone carrying this T cell receptor beta chain has just one count. This sample is part of a study of technical replicates of blood from several donors. Per germline, CDR1 WNHNN and CDR2 SYGVQD (reference sequence). There are 13 residues in the CDR3. The V and J ends lost 8 bases and 7 bases, in that order; junction bases with no gene match: 6. Sequencing was performed with immunoSEQ multiplex PCR; in TCRdb, only in-frame clones are kept and a portion is missing. This sample has almost 55,000 clones, with about 95% found just once. The chain couples TRBV10-1 to TRBJ1-3; 9 bases agree with TRBD1. The sequenced material came from T cells isolated from PBMCs. The clonotype originates from a human donor in good health. Here the CDR3 reads CASGGQGGNTIYF. The DNA of the CDR3 is TGCGCCAGCGGGGGACAGGGAGGTAACACCATATATTTT.